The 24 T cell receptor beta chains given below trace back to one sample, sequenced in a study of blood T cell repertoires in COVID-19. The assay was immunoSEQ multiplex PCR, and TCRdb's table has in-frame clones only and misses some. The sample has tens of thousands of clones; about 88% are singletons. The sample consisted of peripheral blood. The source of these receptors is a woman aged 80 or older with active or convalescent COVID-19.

The CDR3 nucleotides read TGTGCCAGCAGTCCAAACCCGGGGACAGGACAGGCTTTCTTT. Residues: CASSPNPGTGQAFF. The V gene is TRBV27, the J gene TRBJ1-1; 8 nucleotides agree with TRBD1. Losses at the gene ends were 5 bases for V and 11 bases for J; bases not matched to a gene: 13. This CDR3 has 14 residues. Germline V lookup: CDR1 MNHEY, CDR2 SMNVEV (reference sequence).

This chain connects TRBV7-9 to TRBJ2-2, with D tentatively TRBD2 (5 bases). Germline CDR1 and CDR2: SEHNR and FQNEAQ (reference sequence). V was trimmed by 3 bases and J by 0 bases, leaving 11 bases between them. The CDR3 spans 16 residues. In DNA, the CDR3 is TGTGCCAGCAGCTTGGCAAGCGGCGCGAACACCGGGGAGCTGTTTTTT. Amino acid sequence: CASSLASGANTGELFF.

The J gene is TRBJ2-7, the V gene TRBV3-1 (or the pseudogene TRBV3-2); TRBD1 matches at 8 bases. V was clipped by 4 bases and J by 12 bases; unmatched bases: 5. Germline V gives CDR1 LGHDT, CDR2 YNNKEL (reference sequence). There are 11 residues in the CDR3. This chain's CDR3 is CASSPGQVWYF. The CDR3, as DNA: TGTGCCAGCAGCCCGGGACAGGTGTGGTACTTC.

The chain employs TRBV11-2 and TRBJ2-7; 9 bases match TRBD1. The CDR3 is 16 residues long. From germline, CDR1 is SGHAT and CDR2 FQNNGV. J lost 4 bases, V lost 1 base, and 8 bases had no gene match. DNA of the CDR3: TGTGCCAGCAGCTTAGCCTCAAACAGGGGGCAGTACGAGCAGTACTTC. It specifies CASSLASNRGQYEQYF.

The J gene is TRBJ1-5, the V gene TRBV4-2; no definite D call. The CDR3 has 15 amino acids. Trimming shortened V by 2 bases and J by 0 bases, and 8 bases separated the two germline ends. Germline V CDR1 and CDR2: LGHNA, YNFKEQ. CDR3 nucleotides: TGTGCCAGCAGCCAATCACAAGATAGCAATCAGCCCCAGCATTTT. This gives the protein CASSQSQDSNQPQHF.

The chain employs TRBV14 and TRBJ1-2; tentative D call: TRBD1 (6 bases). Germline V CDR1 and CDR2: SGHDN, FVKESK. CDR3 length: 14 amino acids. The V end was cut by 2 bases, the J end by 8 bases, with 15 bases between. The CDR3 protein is CASSQSAGALGYTF. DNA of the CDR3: TGTGCCAGCAGCCAATCCGCAGGGGCGCTAGGCTACACCTTC.

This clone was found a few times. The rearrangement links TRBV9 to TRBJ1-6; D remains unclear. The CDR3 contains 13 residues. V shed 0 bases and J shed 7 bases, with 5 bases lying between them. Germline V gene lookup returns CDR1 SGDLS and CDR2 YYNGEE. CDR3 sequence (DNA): TGTGCCAGCAGCGTAGCGGGGAATTCACCCCTCCACTTT. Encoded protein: CASSVAGNSPLHF.

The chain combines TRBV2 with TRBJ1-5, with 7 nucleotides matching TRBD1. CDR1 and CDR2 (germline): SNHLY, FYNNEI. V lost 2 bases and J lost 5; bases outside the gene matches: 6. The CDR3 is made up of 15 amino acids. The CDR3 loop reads CASSEPGGFDQPQHF. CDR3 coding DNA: TGTGCCAGCAGTGAACCAGGGGGATTCGATCAGCCCCAGCATTTT.

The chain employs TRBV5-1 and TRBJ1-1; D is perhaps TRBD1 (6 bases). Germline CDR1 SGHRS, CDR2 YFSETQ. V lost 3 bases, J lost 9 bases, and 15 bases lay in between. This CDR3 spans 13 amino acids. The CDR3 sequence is CASSYASDSQAFF. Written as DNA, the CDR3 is TGCGCCAGCAGCTACGCCTCGGACAGCCAAGCTTTCTTT.

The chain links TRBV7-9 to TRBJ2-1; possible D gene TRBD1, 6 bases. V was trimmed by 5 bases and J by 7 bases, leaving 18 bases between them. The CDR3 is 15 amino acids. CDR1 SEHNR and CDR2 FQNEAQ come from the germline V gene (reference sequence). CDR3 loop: CASSPKDRITNEQFF. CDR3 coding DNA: TGTGCCAGCAGCCCCAAGGACAGAATAACTAATGAGCAGTTCTTC.

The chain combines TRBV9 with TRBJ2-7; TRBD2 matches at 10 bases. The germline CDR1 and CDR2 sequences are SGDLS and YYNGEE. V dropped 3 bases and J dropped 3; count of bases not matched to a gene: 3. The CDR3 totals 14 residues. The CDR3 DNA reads TGTGCCAGCAGCGCAGTAGCGGGGGGCTACGAGCAGTACTTC. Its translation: CASSAVAGGYEQYF. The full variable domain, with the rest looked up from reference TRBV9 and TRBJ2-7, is DSGVTQTPKHLITATGQRVTLRCSPRSGDLSVYWYQQSLDQGLQFLIQYYNGEERAKGNILERFSAQQFPDLHSELNLSSLELGDSALYFCASSAVAGGYEQYFGPGTRLTVT.

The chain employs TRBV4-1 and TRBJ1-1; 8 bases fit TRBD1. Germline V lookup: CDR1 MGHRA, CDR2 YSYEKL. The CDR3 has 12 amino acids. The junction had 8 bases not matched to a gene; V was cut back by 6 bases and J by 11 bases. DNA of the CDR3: TGCGCCAGCAGTCAGGACAGGGAGATGGCTTTCTTT. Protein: CASSQDREMAFF.

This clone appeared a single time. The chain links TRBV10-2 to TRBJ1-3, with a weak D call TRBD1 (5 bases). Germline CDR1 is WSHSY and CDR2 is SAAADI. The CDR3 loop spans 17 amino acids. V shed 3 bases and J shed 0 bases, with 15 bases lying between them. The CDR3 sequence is CASSEGQGRFSGNTIYF. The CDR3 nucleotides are TGCGCCAGCAGTGAAGGGCAGGGCCGCTTCTCTGGAAACACCATATATTTT.

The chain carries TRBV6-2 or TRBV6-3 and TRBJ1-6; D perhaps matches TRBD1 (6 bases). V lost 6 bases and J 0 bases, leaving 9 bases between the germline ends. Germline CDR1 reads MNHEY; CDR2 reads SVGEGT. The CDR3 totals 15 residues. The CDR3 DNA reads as TGTGCCAGCAGCCAGGACAGCTCCTATAATTCACCCCTCCACTTT. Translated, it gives CASSQDSSYNSPLHF.

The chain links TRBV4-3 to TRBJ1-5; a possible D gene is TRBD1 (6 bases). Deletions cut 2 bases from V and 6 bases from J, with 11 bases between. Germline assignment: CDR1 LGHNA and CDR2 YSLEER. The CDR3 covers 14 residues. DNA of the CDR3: TGCGCCAGCAGCCAATCCAGGGGCAGTCAGCCCCAGCATTTT. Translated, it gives CASSQSRGSQPQHF.

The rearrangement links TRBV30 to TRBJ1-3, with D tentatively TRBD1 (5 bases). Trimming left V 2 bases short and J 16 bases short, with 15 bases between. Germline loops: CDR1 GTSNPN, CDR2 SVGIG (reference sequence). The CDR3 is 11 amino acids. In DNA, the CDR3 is TGTGCCTGGAGTTTTTCCTCGGACAAGTATTTT. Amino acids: CAWSFSSDKYF.

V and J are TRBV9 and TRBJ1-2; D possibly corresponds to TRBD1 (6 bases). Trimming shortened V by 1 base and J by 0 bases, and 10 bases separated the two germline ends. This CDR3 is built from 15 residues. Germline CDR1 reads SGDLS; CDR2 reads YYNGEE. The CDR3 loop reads CASSVWGGSNYGYTF. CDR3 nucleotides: TGTGCCAGCAGCGTATGGGGGGGCTCTAACTATGGCTACACCTTC. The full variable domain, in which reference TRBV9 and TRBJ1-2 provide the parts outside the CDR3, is DSGVTQTPKHLITATGQRVTLRCSPRSGDLSVYWYQQSLDQGLQFLIQYYNGEERAKGNILERFSAQQFPDLHSELNLSSLELGDSALYFCASSVWGGSNYGYTFGSGTRLTVV.

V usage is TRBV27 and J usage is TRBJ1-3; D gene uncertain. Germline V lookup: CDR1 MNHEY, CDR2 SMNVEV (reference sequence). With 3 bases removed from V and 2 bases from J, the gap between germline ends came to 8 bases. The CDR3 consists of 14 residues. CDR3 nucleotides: TGTGCCAGCAGTTTGACGGGTACTGGAAACACCATATATTTT. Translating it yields CASSLTGTGNTIYF.

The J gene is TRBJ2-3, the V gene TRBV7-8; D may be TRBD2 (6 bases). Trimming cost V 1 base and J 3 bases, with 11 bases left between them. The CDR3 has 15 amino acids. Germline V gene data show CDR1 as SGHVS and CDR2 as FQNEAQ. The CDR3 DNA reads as TGTGCCAGCAGCTTAGAGGTGACTAGGACAGATACGCAGTATTTT. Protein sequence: CASSLEVTRTDTQYF.

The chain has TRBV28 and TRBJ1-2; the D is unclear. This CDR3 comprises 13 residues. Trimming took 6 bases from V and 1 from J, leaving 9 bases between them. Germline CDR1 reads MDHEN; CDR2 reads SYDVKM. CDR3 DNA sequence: TGTGCCAGCAGCATTACTCTTAACTATGGCTACACCTTC. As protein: CASSITLNYGYTF.

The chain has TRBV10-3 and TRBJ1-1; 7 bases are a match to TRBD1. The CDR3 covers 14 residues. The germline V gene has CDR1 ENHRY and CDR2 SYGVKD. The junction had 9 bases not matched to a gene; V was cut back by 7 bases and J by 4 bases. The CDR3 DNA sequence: TGTGCCATCAACAACAGGGGTTCGGGCACTGAAGCTTTCTTT. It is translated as CAINNRGSGTEAFF.

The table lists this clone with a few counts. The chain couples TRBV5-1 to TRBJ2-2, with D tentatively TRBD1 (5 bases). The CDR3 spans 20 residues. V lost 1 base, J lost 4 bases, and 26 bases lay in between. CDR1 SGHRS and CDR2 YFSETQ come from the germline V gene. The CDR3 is CASSLKSPGPGYGGTGELFF. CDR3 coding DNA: TGCGCCAGCAGCTTGAAGAGCCCCGGCCCAGGGTACGGTGGCACCGGGGAGCTGTTTTTT. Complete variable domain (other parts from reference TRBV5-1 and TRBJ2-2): KAGVTQTPRYLIKTRGQQVTLSCSPISGHRSVSWYQQTPGQGLQFLFEYFSETQRNKGNFPGRFSGRQFSNSRSEMNVSTLELGDSALYLCASSLKSPGPGYGGTGELFFGEGSRLTVL.

The CDR3 DNA is TGTGCCAGCAGCCCCGGGACAGGGGGGAACGAGCAGTACTTC. Translation gives CASSPGTGGNEQYF. The rearrangement joins TRBV3-1 (or the pseudogene TRBV3-2) to TRBJ2-7; 11 bases fit TRBD1. The CDR3 contains 14 residues. J gave up 5 bases and V 4 bases, and 4 bases lay outside the gene matches. CDR1 and CDR2 (germline): LGHDT, YNNKEL (reference sequence).

In DNA, the CDR3 is TGTGCCAGCTCACCCACGGACGACACAGGGAATGGCTACACCTTC. This encodes CASSPTDDTGNGYTF. This chain joins TRBV18 and TRBJ1-2, with a weak D call TRBD1 (6 bases). This CDR3 spans 15 amino acids. The germline V gene encodes CDR1 KGHSH and CDR2 LQKENI. V was clipped by 3 bases and J by 6 bases, with 17 bases between them.